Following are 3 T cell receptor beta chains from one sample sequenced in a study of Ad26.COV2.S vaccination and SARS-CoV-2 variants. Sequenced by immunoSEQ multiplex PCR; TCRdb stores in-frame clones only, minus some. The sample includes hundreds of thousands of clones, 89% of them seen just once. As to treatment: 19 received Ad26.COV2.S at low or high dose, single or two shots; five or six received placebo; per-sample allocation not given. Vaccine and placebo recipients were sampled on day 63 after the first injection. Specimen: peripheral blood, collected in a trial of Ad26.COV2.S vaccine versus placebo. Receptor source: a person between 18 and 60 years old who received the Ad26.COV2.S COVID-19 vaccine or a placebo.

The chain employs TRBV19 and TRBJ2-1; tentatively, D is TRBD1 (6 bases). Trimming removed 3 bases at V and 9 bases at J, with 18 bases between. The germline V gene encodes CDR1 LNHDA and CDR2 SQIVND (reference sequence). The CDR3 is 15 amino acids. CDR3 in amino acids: CASSIYTGTGAEQFF. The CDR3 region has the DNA TGTGCCAGTAGTATTTACACAGGGACCGGAGCTGAGCAGTTCTTC.

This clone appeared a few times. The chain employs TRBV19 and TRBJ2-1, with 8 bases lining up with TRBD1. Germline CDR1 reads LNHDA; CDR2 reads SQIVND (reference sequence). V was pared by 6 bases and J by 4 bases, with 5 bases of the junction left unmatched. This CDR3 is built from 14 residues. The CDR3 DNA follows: TGTGCCAGTAGAAGTCGGACAGGGTACAATGAGCAGTTCTTC. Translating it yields CASRSRTGYNEQFF.

CDR3 sequence: CASSPSLDTQYF. The CDR3 DNA sequence: TGTGCCAGCAGCCCAAGCCTGGATACGCAGTATTTT. This sequence joins TRBV11-2 and TRBJ2-3; the D is unclear. The germline V gene has CDR1 SGHAT and CDR2 FQNNGV. The germline V and J ends were trimmed by 5 bases and 6 bases, with 9 bases remaining between them. This CDR3 has 12 amino acids. The complete variable domain, with remaining parts taken from reference TRBV11-2 and TRBJ2-3, reads EAGVAQSPRYKIIEKRQSVAFWCNPISGHATLYWYQQILGQGPKLLIQFQNNGVVDDSQLPKDRFSAERLKGVDSTLKIQPAKLEDSAVYLCASSPSLDTQYFGPGTRLTVL.